Each of the 8 T cell receptor beta chains below was sequenced from the same sample in a study of neurological immune-mediated disorders. In TCRdb, the 5' RACE reads were re-called with MiXCR into one record per CDR3 protein. This sample yields roughly 100,000 distinct CDR3 sequences, of which 3.5% to 4% are seen a single time; around 6% belongs to the top ten. Sequences were obtained from PBMCs. These receptors originate from a woman aged 18-35 years with multiple sclerosis.

In its sample, this clonotype was seen many times. The CDR3 here is CASSLVSGGGPGELFF. The CDR3, as DNA: TGTGCCAGCAGCTTAGTATCGGGAGGGGGCCCCGGGGAGCTGTTTTTT. The chain links TRBV7-2 to TRBJ2-2, with D maybe TRBD2 (8 bases). The CDR3 spans 16 residues. CDR1 is SGHTA, CDR2 FQGNSA, per germline. V was cut by 1 base and J by 6 bases, with 15 bases left in between.

At least ten counts were recorded for this clonotype. This rearrangement joins TRBV5-1 to TRBJ2-3; D uncertain. Looked up from germline, CDR1 is SGHRS and CDR2 is YFSETQ. The CDR3 loop spans 13 amino acids. The V gene lost 2 bases and the J gene lost 4 bases, with 8 bases spanning the gap. The DNA of the CDR3 is TGCGCCAGCAGCTTCCGCGTCCCAGATACGCAGTATTTT. Translation: CASSFRVPDTQYF.

This clonotype was seen many times. The CDR3 DNA reads TGTGCCAGCAGTGATCGTTCTAGCGGGGTCCAAGAGACCCAGTACTTC. Encoded protein: CASSDRSSGVQETQYF. The chain carries TRBV12-3 or TRBV12-4 and TRBJ2-5; 9 bases are a match to TRBD2. V gave up 5 bases and J gave up 1 base; unmatched junction bases: 8. This CDR3 is built from 16 residues.

This clonotype appeared many times. The V call is TRBV7-2, the J call TRBJ2-5; D is unresolved. The CDR3 totals 15 residues. Trimming took off 2 bases at V and 1 base at J, with 11 bases between the two ends. From germline, CDR1 is SGHTA and CDR2 FQGNSA. The chain's CDR3 is CASSLNVRAQETQYF. For the CDR3, the DNA is TGTGCCAGCAGCTTAAATGTGAGAGCCCAAGAGACCCAGTACTTC.

Many counts were recorded for this clonotype. This chain connects TRBV12-3 or TRBV12-4 to TRBJ2-7; TRBD1 agrees at 10 bases. The CDR3 contains 14 residues. V dropped 5 bases and J dropped 6; count of bases not matched to a gene: 7. CDR3 nucleotide sequence: TGTGCCAGCAGTCCCGGGACAGGGGAGTCCGAGCAGTACTTC. Residues: CASSPGTGESEQYF.

This clonotype was seen ten or more times. This chain joins TRBV5-1 and TRBJ1-4; possibly TRBD1 for D (6 bases). Germline V gene sequence: CDR1 SGHRS, CDR2 YFSETQ. There are 16 residues in the CDR3. Between the trimmed V and J ends, which lost 4 bases and 0 bases, there was a span of 13 bases. This chain's CDR3 is CASSQTGATTNEKLFF. CDR3 sequence (DNA): TGCGCCAGCAGCCAGACGGGGGCTACAACTAATGAAAAACTGTTTTTT.

Many counts were recorded for this clonotype. The gene calls are TRBV12-3 or TRBV12-4 and TRBJ1-5; 8 bases fit TRBD1. The CDR3 has 14 amino acids. The V and J ends lost 7 bases and 3 bases, in that order; junction bases with no gene match: 5. CDR3 in amino acids: CASKQGGLNQPQHF. The CDR3 nucleotides are TGTGCCAGCAAACAGGGGGGGCTCAATCAGCCCCAGCATTTT.

This clonotype was recorded at least ten times. The chain recombines TRBV19 with TRBJ1-2, with D possibly being TRBD1 (6 bases). Germline V CDR1 and CDR2: LNHDA, SQIVND (reference sequence). Trimming pared 10 bases from V and 0 bases from J, leaving 15 bases between. The CDR3 consists of 14 residues. CDR3 in DNA: TGTGCCACAGCCCTGGGGGCGGCTAACTATGGCTACACCTTC. The encoded protein is CATALGAANYGYTF.